A selection of T cell receptor beta chains follows, all from one sample in a study of OX40 agonist ivuxolimab in advanced cancers. Assay: immunoSEQ multiplex PCR; the TCRdb copy retains only in-frame clones and omits some. The data contain some 100,000 clones, over 75% of them seen just once; the ten biggest clones take up approximately 2%. The sequences come from CD4+ or CD8+ T cells sorted from blood, collected in a trial of the OX40 agonist ivuxolimab. The origin of the receptors is an adult with an advanced solid tumor such as melanoma, head and neck, liver or kidney cancer. Both conserved end residues are part of each CDR3. Fields, in order: clone size, D gene, J gene, V gene, CDR3 DNA, CDR3 protein. The D gene is left open where the match is weak. Expanded clones are given a class, and other clones once, few, many or no size at all.

abundance: -; d_gene: TRBD2; j_gene: TRBJ2-7; v_gene: TRBV7-9; CDR3nt: TGTGCCAGCAGCTTAGCGGGAGGGACCTACGAGCAGTACTTC; CDR3aa: CASSLAGGTYEQYF
abundance: -; d_gene: TRBD2; j_gene: TRBJ2-7; v_gene: TRBV11-2; CDR3nt: TGTGCCAGCAGCTTGTCTAGCGGGGACGAGCAGTACTTC; CDR3aa: CASSLSSGDEQYF
abundance: -; d_gene: -; j_gene: TRBJ2-3; v_gene: TRBV19; CDR3nt: TGTGCCAGTAGTACCTCCTTGCTCGCGGGATGGGATACGCAGTATTTT; CDR3aa: CASSTSLLAGWDTQYF
abundance: once; d_gene: -; j_gene: TRBJ2-7; v_gene: TRBV7-8; CDR3nt: TGTGCCAGCAGCTTCTCGGCAATCCAAAGCGCGGCGTCTAAGGTCTCCGAGCAGTACTTC; CDR3aa: CASSFSAIQSAASKVSEQYF
abundance: -; d_gene: -; j_gene: TRBJ2-5; v_gene: TRBV6-6; CDR3nt: TGTGCCAGCGGTTATTCGGGCCCCGAGACCCAGTACTTC; CDR3aa: CASGYSGPETQYF
abundance: -; d_gene: -; j_gene: TRBJ1-5; v_gene: TRBV7-7; CDR3nt: TGTGCTAGCACCGCTACCGGGTCTCGGGAGCCCCAGCATTTT; CDR3aa: CASTATGSREPQHF
abundance: -; d_gene: -; j_gene: TRBJ2-5; v_gene: TRBV30; CDR3nt: TGTGCCTGGAGTGTATCTGAGACCCAGTACTTC; CDR3aa: CAWSVSETQYF
abundance: few; d_gene: -; j_gene: TRBJ1-1; v_gene: TRBV5-1; CDR3nt: TGCGCCAGCAGCTTGGGGAACGTCGGGGACACTGAAGCTTTCTTT; CDR3aa: CASSLGNVGDTEAFF
abundance: -; d_gene: TRBD2; j_gene: TRBJ2-1; v_gene: TRBV5-1; CDR3nt: TGCGCCAGCAGCTCCATAGCGGGAGGGGGCTACAATGAGCAGTTCTTC; CDR3aa: CASSSIAGGGYNEQFF
abundance: -; d_gene: -; j_gene: TRBJ2-3; v_gene: TRBV6-1; CDR3nt: TGTGCCAGCAGTAACAGGGAAGGGTCAGATACGCAGTATTTT; CDR3aa: CASSNREGSDTQYF
abundance: -; d_gene: TRBD2; j_gene: TRBJ2-1; v_gene: TRBV7-6; CDR3nt: TGTGCCAGCAGCTCTAGCGGGAGTTGGGGTGTGCAGTTCTTC; CDR3aa: CASSSSGSWGVQFF
abundance: -; d_gene: -; j_gene: TRBJ1-2; v_gene: TRBV5-1; CDR3nt: TGCGCCAGCAGCTTAGACAGCTATGGCTACACCTTC; CDR3aa: CASSLDSYGYTF
abundance: -; d_gene: -; j_gene: TRBJ2-7; v_gene: TRBV6-6; CDR3nt: TGTGCCAGCAGCGGTGCTAGAAGCCCCCCCTACGAGCAGTACTTC; CDR3aa: CASSGARSPPYEQYF
abundance: -; d_gene: TRBD1; j_gene: TRBJ1-6; v_gene: TRBV4-2; CDR3nt: TGTGCCAGCAGCCAAACAGGGGGGCATTCACCCCTCCACTTT; CDR3aa: CASSQTGGHSPLHF
abundance: -; d_gene: -; j_gene: TRBJ2-7; v_gene: TRBV7-3; CDR3nt: TGTGCCAGCAGCTTATACCAAGGCCCCTACGAGCAGTACTTC; CDR3aa: CASSLYQGPYEQYF
abundance: few; d_gene: -; j_gene: TRBJ1-5; v_gene: TRBV19; CDR3nt: TGTGCCAGTAGTGGCTATGTGGATCGCCAGCCCCAGCATTTT; CDR3aa: CASSGYVDRQPQHF
abundance: -; d_gene: -; j_gene: TRBJ2-2; v_gene: TRBV11-3; CDR3nt: TGTGCCAGCAGCTTAGAAGGATTAGGTAACGGGGAGCTGTTTTTT; CDR3aa: CASSLEGLGNGELFF
abundance: once; d_gene: TRBD2; j_gene: TRBJ2-5; v_gene: TRBV10-2; CDR3nt: TGCGCCAGCAGTCGGAGCGGGAAACAAGAGACCCAGTACTTC; CDR3aa: CASSRSGKQETQYF
abundance: -; d_gene: -; j_gene: TRBJ1-3; v_gene: TRBV23-1; CDR3nt: TGCGCCAGCAGTCAATGCGGGAGAAACACCATATATTTT; CDR3aa: CASSQCGRNTIYF
abundance: -; d_gene: -; j_gene: TRBJ2-2; v_gene: TRBV6-1; CDR3nt: TGTGCCAGCACTGGGGGTGGAACCGGGGAGCTGTTTTTT; CDR3aa: CASTGGGTGELFF
abundance: -; d_gene: TRBD2; j_gene: TRBJ2-2; v_gene: TRBV4-2; CDR3nt: TGTGCCAGCAGCCTGGCGGGAGCTGACACCGGGGAGCTGTTTTTT; CDR3aa: CASSLAGADTGELFF
abundance: -; d_gene: -; j_gene: TRBJ1-1; v_gene: TRBV5-1; CDR3nt: TGCGCCAGCAGCCAGTTATCACCGGGACCTGGGATGAACACTGAAGCTTTCTTT; CDR3aa: CASSQLSPGPGMNTEAFF
abundance: -; d_gene: TRBD2; j_gene: TRBJ2-1; v_gene: TRBV5-4; CDR3nt: TGTGCCAGCAGCCTGGGTAGCGGGGGGGCCGCGGAGCAGTTCTTC; CDR3aa: CASSLGSGGAAEQFF
abundance: -; d_gene: TRBD2; j_gene: TRBJ2-2; v_gene: TRBV2; CDR3nt: TGTGCCAGCAGTGAACAGGGCGGGAGGGCCCGCGGGGAGCTGTTTTTT; CDR3aa: CASSEQGGRARGELFF
abundance: once; d_gene: -; j_gene: TRBJ1-1; v_gene: TRBV28; CDR3nt: TGTGCCAGCAGTTTATATAAGGACAGCCCGAGGAACACTGAAGCTTTCTTT; CDR3aa: CASSLYKDSPRNTEAFF
abundance: -; d_gene: -; j_gene: TRBJ2-7; v_gene: TRBV11-2; CDR3nt: TGTGCCAGCAGCTCCGACGGGGGAACCTACGAGCAGTACTTC; CDR3aa: CASSSDGGTYEQYF
abundance: -; d_gene: TRBD2; j_gene: TRBJ2-1; v_gene: TRBV19; CDR3nt: TGTGCCAGTAGTACACTAGCGGGAGGAAATGAGCAGTTCTTC; CDR3aa: CASSTLAGGNEQFF
abundance: -; d_gene: -; j_gene: TRBJ2-7; v_gene: TRBV6-6; CDR3nt: TGTGCCAGCAACAAAGGGTTGGGGTACGAGCAGTACTTC; CDR3aa: CASNKGLGYEQYF
abundance: -; d_gene: -; j_gene: TRBJ2-7; v_gene: TRBV6-5; CDR3nt: TGTGCCAGCAGTTACTCAGGGAGTTTCTCCTACGAGCAGTACTTC; CDR3aa: CASSYSGSFSYEQYF
abundance: -; d_gene: TRBD1; j_gene: TRBJ1-2; v_gene: TRBV6-6; CDR3nt: TGTGCCAGCAGTCCTACCGGGGACAGCGGGGGTGGCTACACCTTC; CDR3aa: CASSPTGDSGGGYTF
abundance: -; d_gene: -; j_gene: TRBJ2-1; v_gene: TRBV2; CDR3nt: TGTGCCAGCACCATAAGGACTGAGCAGTTCTTC; CDR3aa: CASTIRTEQFF
abundance: -; d_gene: TRBD2; j_gene: TRBJ2-2; v_gene: TRBV7-6; CDR3nt: TGTGCCAGCTCCGGACTAGCGGGATCGGGGGAGCTGTTTTTT; CDR3aa: CASSGLAGSGELFF
abundance: -; d_gene: TRBD2; j_gene: TRBJ2-5; v_gene: TRBV13; CDR3nt: TGTGCCAGCAGCCCGGGACTAGCGGGAGCCGAGACCCAGTACTTC; CDR3aa: CASSPGLAGAETQYF
abundance: -; d_gene: TRBD2; j_gene: TRBJ2-1; v_gene: TRBV5-4; CDR3nt: TGTGCCAGCAGCACCGGGACTAGCGGGACCTACAATGAGCAGTTCTTC; CDR3aa: CASSTGTSGTYNEQFF
abundance: few; d_gene: -; j_gene: TRBJ1-5; v_gene: TRBV15; CDR3nt: TGTGCCACCAGCAGAGATCGGTTCCCCCAGCATTTT; CDR3aa: CATSRDRFPQHF
abundance: -; d_gene: TRBD1; j_gene: TRBJ2-5; v_gene: TRBV11-2; CDR3nt: TGTGCCAGCAGCGTAGGGACAGGGCGGAGAGAGACCCAGTACTTC; CDR3aa: CASSVGTGRRETQYF
abundance: once; d_gene: TRBD2; j_gene: TRBJ2-1; v_gene: TRBV19; CDR3nt: TGTGCCAGTAGATACACTAGCGGAGATTACAATGAGCAGTTCTTC; CDR3aa: CASRYTSGDYNEQFF
abundance: -; d_gene: TRBD1; j_gene: TRBJ2-6; v_gene: TRBV5-6; CDR3nt: TGTGCCAGCAGTAGAACCGGGACAGGGCTAGCTGGGGCCAACGTCCTGACTTTC; CDR3aa: CASSRTGTGLAGANVLTF
abundance: -; d_gene: -; j_gene: TRBJ1-2; v_gene: TRBV7-2; CDR3nt: TGTGCCAGCAGCTTATGGGGGGAAAACTATGGCTACACCTTC; CDR3aa: CASSLWGENYGYTF
abundance: once; d_gene: -; j_gene: TRBJ1-1; v_gene: TRBV30; CDR3nt: TGTGCCTGGAGTAGGGGGACGAACACTGAAGCTTTCTTT; CDR3aa: CAWSRGTNTEAFF
abundance: -; d_gene: -; j_gene: TRBJ1-2; v_gene: TRBV6-6; CDR3nt: TGTGCCAGCAGCTGGAGGCAGGGGTCCTATGGCTACACCTTC; CDR3aa: CASSWRQGSYGYTF
abundance: -; d_gene: -; j_gene: TRBJ1-1; v_gene: TRBV19; CDR3nt: TGTGCCAGTGGAACAGGGAGATCGAACACTGAAGCTTTCTTT; CDR3aa: CASGTGRSNTEAFF
abundance: -; d_gene: -; j_gene: TRBJ2-2; v_gene: TRBV6-5; CDR3nt: TGTGCCAGCAGTTACCGCACCGGGGAGCTGTTTTTT; CDR3aa: CASSYRTGELFF
abundance: -; d_gene: -; j_gene: TRBJ2-5; v_gene: TRBV20-1; CDR3nt: TGCAGTGCTCCCGCTTCAGAGACCCAGTACTTC; CDR3aa: CSAPASETQYF
abundance: -; d_gene: -; j_gene: TRBJ2-4; v_gene: TRBV2; CDR3nt: TGTGCCAGCAGGCCGGACCCCGTAGTCATTCAGTACTTC; CDR3aa: CASRPDPVVIQYF
abundance: -; d_gene: -; j_gene: TRBJ1-3; v_gene: TRBV21-1; CDR3nt: TGTGCCAGCACTTCAAAGGGAGCAGATGGAAACACCATATATTTT; CDR3aa: CASTSKGADGNTIYF
abundance: -; d_gene: TRBD1; j_gene: TRBJ2-7; v_gene: TRBV5-1; CDR3nt: TGCGCCAGCAGCTTGGCACAGGGGGCGCAGTACGAGCAGTACTTC; CDR3aa: CASSLAQGAQYEQYF
abundance: once; d_gene: TRBD1; j_gene: TRBJ2-7; v_gene: TRBV7-9; CDR3nt: TGTGCCAGCAGCCCCCTTTTGGGACAGGGGGCCACCTACGAGCAGTACTTC; CDR3aa: CASSPLLGQGATYEQYF